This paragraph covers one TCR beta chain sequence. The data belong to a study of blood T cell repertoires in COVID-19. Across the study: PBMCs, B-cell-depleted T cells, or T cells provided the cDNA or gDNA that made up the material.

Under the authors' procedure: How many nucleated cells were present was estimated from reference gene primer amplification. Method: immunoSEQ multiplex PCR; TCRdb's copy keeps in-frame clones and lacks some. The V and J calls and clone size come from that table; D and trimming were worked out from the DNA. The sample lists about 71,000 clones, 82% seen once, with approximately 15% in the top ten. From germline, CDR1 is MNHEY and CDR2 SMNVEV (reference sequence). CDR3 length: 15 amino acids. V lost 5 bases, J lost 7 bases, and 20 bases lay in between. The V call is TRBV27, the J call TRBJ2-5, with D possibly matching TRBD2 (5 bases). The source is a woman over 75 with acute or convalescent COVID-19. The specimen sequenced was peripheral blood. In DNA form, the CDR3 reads TGTGCCAGCAGTCCCGGGGATTGGACCGGTGGGACCCAGTACTTC. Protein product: CASSPGDWTGGTQYF.